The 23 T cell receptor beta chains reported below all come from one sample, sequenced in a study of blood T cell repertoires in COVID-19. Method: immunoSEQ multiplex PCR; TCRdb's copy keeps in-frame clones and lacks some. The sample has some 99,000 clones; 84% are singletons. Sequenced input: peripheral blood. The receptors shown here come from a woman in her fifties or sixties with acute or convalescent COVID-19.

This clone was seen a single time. CDR3 amino acids: CAIVGDSYGYTF. The CDR3 DNA reads as TGTGCCATTGTCGGAGACAGCTATGGCTACACCTTC. This rearrangement joins TRBV6-5 to TRBJ1-2; maybe TRBD1 (5 bases). The V gene's germline CDR1 is MNHEY and CDR2 SVGAGI. CDR3 length equals 12 residues. Trimming removed 10 bases at V and 4 bases at J, with 13 bases between.

DNA of the CDR3: TGTGCCAGCAGTCTCCGACCCGTACCGGGGTATGGCTACACCTTC. This gives the protein CASSLRPVPGYGYTF. The chain recombines TRBV28 with TRBJ1-2; no clear D gene. The germline CDR1 and CDR2 sequences are MDHEN and SYDVKM. V was cut by 5 bases and J by 5 bases, with 18 bases left in between. This CDR3 has 15 amino acids.

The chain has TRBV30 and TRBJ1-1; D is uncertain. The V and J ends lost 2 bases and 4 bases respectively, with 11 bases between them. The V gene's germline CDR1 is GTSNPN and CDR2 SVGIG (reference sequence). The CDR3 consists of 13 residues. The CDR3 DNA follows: TGTGCCTGGAGTACTAGACGGTTCACTGAAGCTTTCTTT. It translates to CAWSTRRFTEAFF.

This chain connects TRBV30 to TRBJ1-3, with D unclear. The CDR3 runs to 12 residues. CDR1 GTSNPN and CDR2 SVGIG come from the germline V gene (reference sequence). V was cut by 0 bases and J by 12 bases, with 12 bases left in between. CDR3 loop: CAWSVLGRNIYF. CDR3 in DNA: TGTGCCTGGAGTGTCTTAGGCAGGAACATATATTTT.

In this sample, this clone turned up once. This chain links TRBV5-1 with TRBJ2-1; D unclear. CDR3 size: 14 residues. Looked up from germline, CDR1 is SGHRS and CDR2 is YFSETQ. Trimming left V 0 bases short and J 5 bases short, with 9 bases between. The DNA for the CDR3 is TGCGCCAGCAGCTTGGCCAGCGCTGACAATGAGCAGTTCTTC. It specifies CASSLASADNEQFF. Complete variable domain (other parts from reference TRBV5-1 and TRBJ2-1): KAGVTQTPRYLIKTRGQQVTLSCSPISGHRSVSWYQQTPGQGLQFLFEYFSETQRNKGNFPGRFSGRQFSNSRSEMNVSTLELGDSALYLCASSLASADNEQFFGPGTRLTVL.

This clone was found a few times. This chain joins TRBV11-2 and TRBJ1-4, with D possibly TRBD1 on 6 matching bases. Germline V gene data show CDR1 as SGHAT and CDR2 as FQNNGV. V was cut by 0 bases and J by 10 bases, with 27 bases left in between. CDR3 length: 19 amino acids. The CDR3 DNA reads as TGTGCCAGCAGCTTAGATTTTTATCGAGGAGGACAGCGCTGGGGAAAACTGTTTTTT. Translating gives CASSLDFYRGGQRWGKLFF.

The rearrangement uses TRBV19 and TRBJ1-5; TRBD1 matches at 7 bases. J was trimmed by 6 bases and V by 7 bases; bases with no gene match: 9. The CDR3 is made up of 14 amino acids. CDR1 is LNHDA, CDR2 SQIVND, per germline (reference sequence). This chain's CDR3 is CASTLRDSPQPQHF. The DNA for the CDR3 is TGTGCCAGTACCCTCCGGGACAGCCCTCAGCCCCAGCATTTT.

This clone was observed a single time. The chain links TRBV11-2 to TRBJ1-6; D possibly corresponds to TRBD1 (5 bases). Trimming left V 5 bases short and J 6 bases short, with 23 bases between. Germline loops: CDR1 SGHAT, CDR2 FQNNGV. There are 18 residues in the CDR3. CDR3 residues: CASSRATPGLQFNSPLHF. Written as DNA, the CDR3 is TGTGCCAGCAGCCGAGCCACGCCGGGACTCCAGTTTAATTCACCCCTCCACTTT.

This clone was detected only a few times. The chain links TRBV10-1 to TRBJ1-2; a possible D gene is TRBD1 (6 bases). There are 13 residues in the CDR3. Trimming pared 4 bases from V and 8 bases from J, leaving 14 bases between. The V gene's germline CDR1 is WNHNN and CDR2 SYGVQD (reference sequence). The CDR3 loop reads CASSGHRVGGYTF. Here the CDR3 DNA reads TGCGCCAGCAGTGGACACAGGGTCGGGGGCTACACCTTC.

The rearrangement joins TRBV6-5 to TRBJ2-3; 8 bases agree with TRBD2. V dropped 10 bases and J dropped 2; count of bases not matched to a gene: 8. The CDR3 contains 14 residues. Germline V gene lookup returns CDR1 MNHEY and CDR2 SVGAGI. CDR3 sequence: CATGRGGLTDTQYF. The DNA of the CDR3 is TGTGCCACCGGGAGGGGGGGACTCACAGATACGCAGTATTTT.

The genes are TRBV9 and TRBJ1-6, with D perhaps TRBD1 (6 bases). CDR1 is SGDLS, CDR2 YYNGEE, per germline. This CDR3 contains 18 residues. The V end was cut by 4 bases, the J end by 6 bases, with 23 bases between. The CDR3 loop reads CASSPSPGGLGGNSPLHF. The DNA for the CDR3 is TGTGCCAGCAGCCCCAGTCCGGGGGGCCTTGGTGGTAATTCACCCCTCCACTTT.

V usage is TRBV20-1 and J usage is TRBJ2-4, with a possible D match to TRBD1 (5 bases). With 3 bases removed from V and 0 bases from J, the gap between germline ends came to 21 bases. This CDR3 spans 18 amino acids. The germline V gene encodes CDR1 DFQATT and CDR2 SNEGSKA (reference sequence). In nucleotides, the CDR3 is TGCAGTGCTAGTTACGCGACAGCAGTAGAACTAGCCAAAAACATTCAGTACTTC. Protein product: CSASYATAVELAKNIQYF.

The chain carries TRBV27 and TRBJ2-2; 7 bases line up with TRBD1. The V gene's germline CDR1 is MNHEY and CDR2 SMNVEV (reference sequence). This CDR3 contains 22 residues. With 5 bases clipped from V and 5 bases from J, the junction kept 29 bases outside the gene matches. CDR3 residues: CASSQTPDRVQSKAPRTGELFF. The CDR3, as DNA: TGTGCCAGCAGTCAAACCCCCGACAGGGTCCAGAGCAAAGCGCCCCGGACCGGGGAGCTGTTTTTT.

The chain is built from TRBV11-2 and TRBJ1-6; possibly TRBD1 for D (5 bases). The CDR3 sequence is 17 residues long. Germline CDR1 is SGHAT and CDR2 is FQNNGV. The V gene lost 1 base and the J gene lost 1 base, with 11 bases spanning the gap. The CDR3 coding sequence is TGTGCCAGCAGCTTAGGTGGGGGGGGATCCTATAATTCACCCCTCCACTTT. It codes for CASSLGGGGSYNSPLHF.

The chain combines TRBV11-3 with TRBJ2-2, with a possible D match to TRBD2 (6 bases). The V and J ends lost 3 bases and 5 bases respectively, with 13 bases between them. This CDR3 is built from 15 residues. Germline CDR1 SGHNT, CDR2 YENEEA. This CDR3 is CASSLGGKGTGELFF. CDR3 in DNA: TGTGCCAGCAGCTTGGGGGGAAAAGGGACCGGGGAGCTGTTTTTT.

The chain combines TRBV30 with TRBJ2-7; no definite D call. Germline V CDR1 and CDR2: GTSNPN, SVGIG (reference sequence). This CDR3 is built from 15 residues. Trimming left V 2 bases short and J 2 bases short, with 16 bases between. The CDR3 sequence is CAWSPRGKEAYEQYF. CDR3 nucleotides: TGTGCCTGGAGTCCGCGAGGTAAAGAGGCCTACGAGCAGTACTTC.

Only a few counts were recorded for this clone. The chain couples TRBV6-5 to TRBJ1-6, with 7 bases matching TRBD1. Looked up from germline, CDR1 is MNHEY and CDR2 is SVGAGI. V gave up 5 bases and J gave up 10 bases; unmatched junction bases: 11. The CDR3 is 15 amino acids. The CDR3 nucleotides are TGTGCCAGCAGTCAACAAGGGGGCGGCGGGTCACCCCTCCACTTT. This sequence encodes CASSQQGGGGSPLHF.

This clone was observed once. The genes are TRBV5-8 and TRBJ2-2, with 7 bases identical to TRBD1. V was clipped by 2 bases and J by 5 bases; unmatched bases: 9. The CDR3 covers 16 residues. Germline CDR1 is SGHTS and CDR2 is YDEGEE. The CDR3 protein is CASSFETGIVTGELFF. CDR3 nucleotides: TGTGCCAGCAGCTTCGAGACAGGGATCGTGACCGGGGAGCTGTTTTTT.

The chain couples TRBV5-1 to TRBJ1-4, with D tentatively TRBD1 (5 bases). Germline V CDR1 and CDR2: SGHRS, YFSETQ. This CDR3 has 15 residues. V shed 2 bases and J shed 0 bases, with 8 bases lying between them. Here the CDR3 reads CASSFGQATNEKLFF. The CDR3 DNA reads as TGCGCCAGCAGCTTCGGACAAGCAACTAATGAAAAACTGTTTTTT.

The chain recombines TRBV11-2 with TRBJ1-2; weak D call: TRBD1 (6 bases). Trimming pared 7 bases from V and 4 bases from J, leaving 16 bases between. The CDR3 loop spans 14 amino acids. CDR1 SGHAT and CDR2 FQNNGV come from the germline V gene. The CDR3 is CASTLGGGAYGYTF. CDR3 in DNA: TGTGCCAGCACCCTCGGGGGGGGCGCCTATGGCTACACCTTC.

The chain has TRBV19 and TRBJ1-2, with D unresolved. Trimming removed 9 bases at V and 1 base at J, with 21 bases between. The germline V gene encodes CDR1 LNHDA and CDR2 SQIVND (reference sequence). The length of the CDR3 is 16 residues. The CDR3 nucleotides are TGTGCCAGCCGCGGGAGCAATTTGATACGTAACTATGGCTACACCTTC. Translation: CASRGSNLIRNYGYTF.

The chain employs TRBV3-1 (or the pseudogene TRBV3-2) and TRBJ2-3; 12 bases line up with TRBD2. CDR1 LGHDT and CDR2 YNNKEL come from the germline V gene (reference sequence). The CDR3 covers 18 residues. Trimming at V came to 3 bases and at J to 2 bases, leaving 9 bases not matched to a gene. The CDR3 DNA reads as TGTGCCAGCAGCCAGGGTATTCTAGCGGGGGGGCTCACAGATACGCAGTATTTT. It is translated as CASSQGILAGGLTDTQYF.

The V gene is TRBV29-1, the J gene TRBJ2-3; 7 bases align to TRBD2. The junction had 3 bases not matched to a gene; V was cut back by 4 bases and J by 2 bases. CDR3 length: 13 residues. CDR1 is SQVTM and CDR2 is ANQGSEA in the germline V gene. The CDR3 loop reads CSVALAITDTQYF. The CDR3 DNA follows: TGCAGCGTTGCACTAGCGATCACAGATACGCAGTATTTT.